This T cell receptor beta chain appears in the sequencing data of a study of CD8 T cells in Susac syndrome. Whole-study findings and limits: As the study acknowledged, the number of individuals who were part of its TCR sequencing and HLA analysis was relatively small.

The CDR3 extends over 16 amino acids. Germline V gene sequence: CDR1 MNHEY, CDR2 SMNVEV (reference sequence). V was clipped by 0 bases and J by 3 bases; unmatched bases: 7. Control patients had untreated stable or active relapsing-remitting multiple sclerosis by revised McDonald criteria. Negative magnetic isolation gave CD8+ and CD4+ cells; FACS enriched CD8+ TEMRA. For this clonotype: Its antigen is not known.

The RNA input was 0.5 to 1 ug, and it was reverse transcribed with random hexamers. An immunoSEQ multiplex PCR amplified TCR beta CDR3 over 54 Vbeta and 13 Jbeta. MiXCR, run by TCRdb on the immunoSEQ multiplex PCR reads, gives a single entry per CDR3 protein. The repertoire has about 400,000 distinct CDR3 sequences, 75% to 90% of them found once; the top ten carry 0.12%. The sample comprised CD8+ T cells from PBMCs. The receptor was derived from a human donor with multiple sclerosis. V and J are TRBV27 and TRBJ2-7; 8 nucleotides agree with TRBD1. As DNA, the CDR3 is TGTGCCAGCAGTTTATCCTCCCAAGGACAGGGCTACGAGCAGTACTTC. Translated: CASSLSSQGQGYEQYF.